These 16 T cell receptor beta chains were all obtained from the same sample, sequenced in a study of tumor-infiltrating lymphocytes in oesophageal squamous cell carcinoma. TCRdb recomputed calls from the PCR reads with MiXCR, one row per CDR3 protein. The sample has about 19,000 distinct CDR3 sequences, just over 40% seen once. Sequencing was carried out using normal esophageal tissue next to the tumor. These receptors all stem from a male donor with esophageal squamous cell carcinoma.

This clonotype is judged medium-sized (0.01 to 0.1%). The gene calls are TRBV7-9 and TRBJ2-5; 11 bases fit TRBD2. From germline, CDR1 is SEHNR and CDR2 FQNEAQ (reference sequence). The CDR3 loop spans 17 amino acids. Losses at the gene ends were 4 bases for V and 7 bases for J; bases not matched to a gene: 14. The CDR3 DNA follows: TGTGCCAGCAGCTCCAGGACTAGCGGGCAAGGGAAGGGGACCCAGTACTTC. Translating it yields CASSSRTSGQGKGTQYF.

This chain links TRBV6-1 with TRBJ2-5; TRBD1 matches at 9 bases. Germline V gene lookup returns CDR1 MNHNS and CDR2 SASEGT. The J segment lost 11 bases and the V segment lost 11 bases, leaving 15 bases of the junction unmatched. This CDR3 spans 13 amino acids. The CDR3 sequence is CAATGGAGVEQYF. The DNA of the CDR3 is TGTGCCGCGACAGGGGGGGCGGGAGTTGAGCAGTACTTC.

The V gene is TRBV27, the J gene TRBJ2-6, with 9 bases fitting TRBD2. The J call is in doubt because the DNA end fits TRBJ2-1 better. This CDR3 is 15 amino acids long. CDR1 and CDR2 (germline): MNHEY, SMNVEV (reference sequence). CDR3 loop: CASSPLAGTYNEQFF. In nucleotides, the CDR3 is TGTGCCAGCAGTCCACTAGCGGGCACCTACAATGAGCAGTTCTTC.

This clonotype turned up a few times. The rearrangement uses TRBV19 and TRBJ1-1, with D perhaps matching TRBD1 (5 bases). The CDR3 loop spans 13 amino acids. Germline assignment: CDR1 LNHDA and CDR2 SQIVND (reference sequence). Trimming left V 4 bases short and J 1 base short, with 7 bases between. CDR3 protein: CASSRGANTEAFF. CDR3 DNA: TGTGCCAGTAGTAGGGGCGCGAACACTGAAGCTTTCTTT. Together with reference TRBV19 and TRBJ1-1, the CDR3 gives the full variable domain: DGGITQSPKYLFRKEGQNVTLSCEQNLNHDAMYWYRQDPGQGLRLIYYSQIVNDFQKGDIAEGYSVSREKKESFPLTVTSAQKNPTAFYLCASSRGANTEAFFGQGTRLTVV.

Comment on this clonotype: This may be a read error, as it is one base from a much larger clone. The rearrangement links TRBV5-1 to TRBJ2-7; no reliable D call. The CDR3 contains 15 residues. Trimming pared 5 bases from V and 7 bases from J, leaving 22 bases between. In germline, CDR1 is SGHRS, CDR2 YFSETQ. CDR3 nucleotides: TGCGCCAGCAGTCGCGAGCTTCCCACCTACAATGAGCAGTACTTC. It translates to CASSRELPTYNEQYF.

The chain employs TRBV7-3 and TRBJ2-1, with D maybe TRBD2 (6 bases). Germline assignment: CDR1 SGHTA and CDR2 FQGTGA. This CDR3 is 14 amino acids long. V was shortened by 3 bases and J by 12 bases, with 18 bases between the two germline ends. DNA for the CDR3: TGTGCCAGCAGCTTGACTAGAGACACACATACGCAGTTCTTC. Protein product: CASSLTRDTHTQFF.

The chain is built from TRBV7-2 and TRBJ2-4; TRBD2 matches 11 bases. Per germline, CDR1 SGHTA and CDR2 FQGNSA. CDR3 length equals 16 residues. With 5 bases clipped from V and 13 bases from J, the junction kept 16 bases outside the gene matches. The CDR3 DNA reads TGTGCCAGCAGCCCTGAGGGGGGACTAGCGGCCAGGAAGCAGTACTTC. It yields the protein CASSPEGGLAARKQYF.

This chain uses TRBV11-2 with TRBJ2-4; maybe TRBD2 (6 bases). The closer fit of TRBJ2-1 to the DNA end suggests the J call may be wrong. Germline assignment: CDR1 SGHAT and CDR2 FQNNGV. The CDR3 runs to 14 residues. CDR3 DNA: TGTGCCAGCAGCTCTGTGCGGGACTACAATGAGCAGTTCTTC. Protein: CASSSVRDYNEQFF.

J is TRBJ2-6 and V is TRBV12-3 or TRBV12-4; D is undetermined. The CDR3 runs 17 residues. Trimming stripped 4 bases from V and 0 bases from J, with 13 bases between. CDR3 bases: TGTGCCAGCAGTTCGTGGAACTGGCTCTCTGGGGCCAACGTCCTGACTTTC. It specifies CASSSWNWLSGANVLTF.

The chain couples TRBV18 to TRBJ2-7; 7 bases line up with TRBD1. The DNA end is a closer match to TRBJ2-5, so the J assignment may be wrong. CDR1 KGHSH and CDR2 LQKENI come from the germline V gene. The CDR3 loop spans 16 amino acids. DNA for the CDR3: TGTGCCAGCTCACCCACGGGACAGCGCCTTCGAGAGACCCAGTACTTC. It is translated as CASSPTGQRLRETQYF.

This clonotype was recorded many times. The rearrangement joins TRBV11-3 to TRBJ2-3; D is uncertain. There are 14 residues in the CDR3. The ends were cut back, 2 bases at V and 0 bases at J, with 6 bases in the middle. The germline V gene has CDR1 SGHNT and CDR2 YENEEA. CDR3 DNA sequence: TGTGCCAGCAGCTTACAGTCTAGCACAGATACGCAGTATTTT. As protein: CASSLQSSTDTQYF.

V is TRBV12-3 or TRBV12-4 and J is TRBJ2-2, with 9 bases matching TRBD2. The CDR3 length is 17 residues. The V and J ends lost 3 bases and 4 bases, in that order; junction bases with no gene match: 9. The chain's CDR3 is CASSFIAGDLSTGELFF. The DNA of the CDR3 is TGTGCCAGCAGTTTTATAGCGGGGGACTTGAGCACCGGGGAGCTGTTTTTT.

The rearrangement links TRBV12-3 or TRBV12-4 to TRBJ1-1; TRBD1 matches at 8 bases. The trim removed 7 bases at V and 0 bases at J, leaving 4 bases unmatched. This CDR3 region has 14 residues. In nucleotides, the CDR3 is TGTGCCAGCACCCCGGACAGGGTGAACACTGAAGCTTTCTTT. Protein: CASTPDRVNTEAFF.

This clonotype occurred many times. This chain connects TRBV24-1 to TRBJ2-7, with TRBD2 as a possible D gene (6 bases). Germline V lookup: CDR1 KGHDR, CDR2 SFDVKD. This CDR3 is built from 15 residues. Trimming took 5 bases from V and 0 from J, leaving 13 bases between them. The CDR3 protein is CATSAPGVGSYEQYF. The CDR3 nucleotides read TGTGCCACCAGTGCACCGGGGGTAGGCTCCTACGAGCAGTACTTC.

This clonotype was found a few times. This chain uses TRBV20-1 with TRBJ2-1, with 11 bases lining up with TRBD2. V trimming: 3 bases; J trimming: 7 bases; junction bases outside the gene matches: 8. The CDR3 covers 15 residues. Germline V gene data show CDR1 as DFQATT and CDR2 as SNEGSKA (reference sequence). The CDR3 protein is CSASLAGGLGNEQFF. CDR3 DNA: TGCAGTGCTAGTTTAGCGGGAGGGCTGGGGAATGAGCAGTTCTTC.

This clonotype showed up just a few times. The chain combines TRBV7-2 with TRBJ2-3; 11 bases map to TRBD2. The germline V gene has CDR1 SGHTA and CDR2 FQGNSA. Losses at the gene ends were 2 bases for V and 2 bases for J; bases not matched to a gene: 6. This CDR3 spans 17 amino acids. DNA of the CDR3: TGTGCCAGCAGCTTAACCGCTAGCGGGGGGTACACAGATACGCAGTATTTT. The encoded protein is CASSLTASGGYTDTQYF.